Listed here are 13 T cell receptor beta chains from one sample, sequenced in a study of cytomegalovirus exposure and HLA in healthy donors. PCR used 60 Vbeta primers and 13 Jbeta primers. The assay was immunoSEQ multiplex PCR, and TCRdb's table has in-frame clones only and misses some. The sample lists 85,000 to 90,000 clones, approximately 79% occurring once. The source material was PBMCs. The receptors were sampled from a young man in good health and CMV-seronegative.

This clone was found once. The chain uses TRBV5-1 and TRBJ1-4, with 7 bases matching TRBD1. Losses at the gene ends were 4 bases for V and 5 bases for J; bases not matched to a gene: 8. The CDR3 covers 15 residues. Germline CDR1 reads SGHRS; CDR2 reads YFSETQ. The CDR3: CASSPGTAPNEKLFF. The DNA for the CDR3 is TGCGCCAGCAGCCCGGGGACAGCTCCGAATGAAAAACTGTTTTTT.

V and J are TRBV5-1 and TRBJ2-1, with TRBD2 identical over 7 bases. Losses at the gene ends were 2 bases for V and 6 bases for J; bases not matched to a gene: 5. CDR1 is SGHRS, CDR2 YFSETQ, per germline. There are 14 residues in the CDR3. The CDR3 DNA follows: TGCGCCAGCAGCTTTGGAAGACTAGCCAATGAGCAGTTCTTC. This encodes CASSFGRLANEQFF. Looking up the rest from reference TRBV5-1 and TRBJ2-1 gives the full variable domain: KAGVTQTPRYLIKTRGQQVTLSCSPISGHRSVSWYQQTPGQGLQFLFEYFSETQRNKGNFPGRFSGRQFSNSRSEMNVSTLELGDSALYLCASSFGRLANEQFFGPGTRLTVL.

The genes are TRBV6-5 and TRBJ1-2; D call uncertain. CDR1 MNHEY and CDR2 SVGAGI come from the germline V gene. V gave up 10 bases and J gave up 1 base, with 19 bases separating them. This CDR3 is built from 15 residues. This CDR3 is CATKFSWGDNYGYTF. The CDR3 bases are TGTGCCACCAAATTCTCCTGGGGAGATAACTATGGCTACACCTTC.

J is TRBJ2-5 and V is TRBV5-1; D gene ambiguous. The CDR3 extends over 13 amino acids. The V gene's germline CDR1 is SGHRS and CDR2 YFSETQ. V shed 7 bases and J shed 2 bases, with 12 bases lying between them. This chain's CDR3 is CASRLNGQETQYF. The CDR3 coding sequence is TGCGCCAGCCGACTGAACGGTCAAGAGACCCAGTACTTC.

There are a few counts of this clone. CDR3 residues: CASTAQGQWHEKLFF. The DNA for the CDR3 is TGCGCCAGCACGGCTCAGGGACAGTGGCATGAAAAACTGTTTTTT. The chain is built from TRBV5-1 and TRBJ1-4; TRBD1 agrees at 7 bases. V shed 6 bases and J 6 bases; nucleotides not matched to a gene: 11. Germline CDR1 SGHRS, CDR2 YFSETQ. The CDR3 length is 15 residues.

This clone was seen just once. The chain is built from TRBV27 and TRBJ2-1; TRBD1 is a possible D gene (6 bases). Germline lookup yields CDR1 MNHEY and CDR2 SMNVEV (reference sequence). The CDR3 is 13 residues long. Trimming removed 3 bases from V and 6 bases from J, with 9 bases in between. CDR3 coding DNA: TGTGCCAGCAGTTTCTCAGGGGTCAATGAGCAGTTCTTC. Its protein is CASSFSGVNEQFF.

The chain links TRBV6-6 to TRBJ1-5; D call uncertain. The ends were cut back, 7 bases at V and 1 base at J, with 14 bases in the middle. The CDR3 spans 15 residues. CDR1 is MNHNY and CDR2 is SVGAGI in the germline V gene (reference sequence). The CDR3 region has the DNA TGTGCCAGCACCCCCGGAGGTTTCAGCAATCAGCCCCAGCATTTT. Translation gives CASTPGGFSNQPQHF.

The J gene is TRBJ2-7, the V gene TRBV5-1; 8 positions match TRBD2. Germline V gives CDR1 SGHRS, CDR2 YFSETQ. Trimming removed 5 bases from V and 5 bases from J; junction bases left unmatched: 6. The CDR3 extends over 13 amino acids. CDR3 DNA sequence: TGCGCCAGCAGTTTCGGGGGGGCTAACGAGCAGTACTTC. It is translated as CASSFGGANEQYF.

This chain links TRBV28 with TRBJ2-1; a possible D gene is TRBD1 (5 bases). This CDR3 is built from 14 residues. CDR1 is MDHEN and CDR2 is SYDVKM in the germline V gene. The germline V and J ends were trimmed by 3 bases and 4 bases, with 10 bases remaining between them. Here the CDR3 DNA reads TGTGCCAGCAGTTTGGTGACAGCTTACAATGAGCAGTTCTTC. It codes for CASSLVTAYNEQFF.

This chain connects TRBV9 to TRBJ1-5; a possible D gene is TRBD1 (6 bases). The CDR3 consists of 15 residues. The germline CDR1 and CDR2 sequences are SGDLS and YYNGEE. V was clipped by 0 bases and J by 3 bases, with 10 bases between them. The CDR3, as DNA: TGTGCCAGCAGCGTAGGGGGACAAGCCAATCAGCCCCAGCATTTT. It codes for CASSVGGQANQPQHF.

The V gene is TRBV19, the J gene TRBJ1-2; 11 nucleotides agree with TRBD1. The CDR3 is 15 residues long. V lost 5 bases to trimming and J lost 7 bases; unmatched junction nucleotides: 9. The V gene's germline CDR1 is LNHDA and CDR2 SQIVND (reference sequence). The DNA of the CDR3 is TGTGCCAGTAGTCCCGGACAGGGGGCGAACGGTGGCTACACCTTC. Protein sequence: CASSPGQGANGGYTF. The whole variable domain, remainder taken from reference TRBV19 and TRBJ1-2, is DGGITQSPKYLFRKEGQNVTLSCEQNLNHDAMYWYRQDPGQGLRLIYYSQIVNDFQKGDIAEGYSVSREKKESFPLTVTSAQKNPTAFYLCASSPGQGANGGYTFGSGTRLTVV.

The chain has TRBV11-1 and TRBJ1-5; D gene uncertain. CDR3 size: 13 residues. V was cut by 1 base and J by 4 bases, with 5 bases left in between. The germline CDR1 and CDR2 sequences are SGHAT and FQDESV (reference sequence). The CDR3 here is CASSLEQNQPQHF. The CDR3 nucleotides are TGTGCCAGCAGCTTAGAACAAAATCAGCCCCAGCATTTT.

This sequence joins TRBV7-9 and TRBJ2-7; 13 bases map to TRBD2. CDR3 size: 16 residues. CDR1 and CDR2 from the germline V gene are SEHNR and FQNEAQ (reference sequence). V trimming: 5 bases; J trimming: 2 bases; junction bases outside the gene matches: 6. The CDR3 coding sequence is TGTGCCAGCAGCCCAATCGGACTAGCGGGAGCCTACGAGCAGTACTTC. It specifies CASSPIGLAGAYEQYF.